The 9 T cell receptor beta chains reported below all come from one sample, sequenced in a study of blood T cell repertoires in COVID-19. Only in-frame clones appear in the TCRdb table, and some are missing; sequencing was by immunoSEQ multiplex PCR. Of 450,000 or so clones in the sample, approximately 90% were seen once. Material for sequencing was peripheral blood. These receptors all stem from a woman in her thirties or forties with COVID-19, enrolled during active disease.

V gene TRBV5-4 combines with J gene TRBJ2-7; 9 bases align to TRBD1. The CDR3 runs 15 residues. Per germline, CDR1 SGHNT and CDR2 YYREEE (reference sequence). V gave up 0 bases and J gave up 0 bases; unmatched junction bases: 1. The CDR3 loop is CASSLDRGRSYEQYF. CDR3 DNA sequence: TGTGCCAGCAGCTTGGACAGGGGGCGCTCCTACGAGCAGTACTTC. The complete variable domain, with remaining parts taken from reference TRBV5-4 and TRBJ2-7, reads ETGVTQSPTHLIKTRGQQVTLRCSSQSGHNTVSWYQQALGQGPQFIFQYYREEENGRGNFPPRFSGLQFPNYSSELNVNALELDDSALYLCASSLDRGRSYEQYFGPGTRLTVT.

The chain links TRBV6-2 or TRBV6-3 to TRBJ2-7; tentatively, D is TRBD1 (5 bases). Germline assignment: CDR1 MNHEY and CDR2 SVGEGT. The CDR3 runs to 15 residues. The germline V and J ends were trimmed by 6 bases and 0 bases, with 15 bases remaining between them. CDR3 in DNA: TGTGCCAGCAGCCGCAGGGTTGGTAACTCCTACGAGCAGTACTTC. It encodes CASSRRVGNSYEQYF.

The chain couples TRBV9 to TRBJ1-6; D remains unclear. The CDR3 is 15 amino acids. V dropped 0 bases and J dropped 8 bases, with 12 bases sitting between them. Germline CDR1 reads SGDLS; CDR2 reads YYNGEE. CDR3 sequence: CASSVGAVTYSPLHF. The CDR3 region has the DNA TGTGCCAGCAGCGTAGGCGCGGTAACATATTCACCCCTCCACTTT.

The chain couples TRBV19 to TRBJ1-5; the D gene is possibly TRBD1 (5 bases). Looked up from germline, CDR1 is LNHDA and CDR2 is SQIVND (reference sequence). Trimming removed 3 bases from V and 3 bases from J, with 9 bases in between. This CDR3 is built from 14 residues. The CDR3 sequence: CASSIRDYNQPQHF. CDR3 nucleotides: TGTGCCAGTAGTATCCGGGACTACAATCAGCCCCAGCATTTT.

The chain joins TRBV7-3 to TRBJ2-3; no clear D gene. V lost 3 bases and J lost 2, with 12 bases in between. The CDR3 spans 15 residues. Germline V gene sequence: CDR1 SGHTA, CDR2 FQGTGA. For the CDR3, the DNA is TGTGCCAGCAGCTTGACACCTTTTAACACAGATACGCAGTATTTT. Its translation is CASSLTPFNTDTQYF.

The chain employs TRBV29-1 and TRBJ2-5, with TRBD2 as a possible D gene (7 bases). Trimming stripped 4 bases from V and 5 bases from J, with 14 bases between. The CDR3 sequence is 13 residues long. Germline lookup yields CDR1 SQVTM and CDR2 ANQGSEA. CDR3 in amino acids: CSVVVGGVETQYF. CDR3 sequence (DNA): TGCAGCGTTGTGGTAGGGGGGGTGGAGACCCAGTACTTC.

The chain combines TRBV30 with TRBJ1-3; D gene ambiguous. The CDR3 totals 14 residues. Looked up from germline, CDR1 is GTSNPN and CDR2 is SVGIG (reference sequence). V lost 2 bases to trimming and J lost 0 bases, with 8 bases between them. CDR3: CAWSRRSSGNTIYF. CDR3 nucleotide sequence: TGTGCCTGGAGTCGCCGCAGCTCTGGAAACACCATATATTTT.

The CDR3 DNA follows: TGTGCCAGCAGCCCCCAGTTGGGCGGAAACACCATATATTTT. Its protein product is CASSPQLGGNTIYF. The chain is built from TRBV28 and TRBJ1-3; D call uncertain. The CDR3 length is 14 residues. Germline CDR1 reads MDHEN; CDR2 reads SYDVKM. V lost 6 bases and J lost 4, with 13 bases in between.

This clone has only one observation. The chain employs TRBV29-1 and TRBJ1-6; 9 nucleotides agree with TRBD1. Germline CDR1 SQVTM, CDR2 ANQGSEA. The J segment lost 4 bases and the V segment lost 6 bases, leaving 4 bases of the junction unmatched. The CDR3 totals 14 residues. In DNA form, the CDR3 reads TGCAGCGTGAGGACAGGGGAATATAATTCACCCCTCCACTTT. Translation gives CSVRTGEYNSPLHF.